A selection of T cell receptor beta chains follows, all from one sample in a study of control samples from healthy donors and cancer patients. TCRdb's copy holds only in-frame clones and misses some; the assay was immunoSEQ multiplex PCR. Counted here are approximately 190,000 clones, approximately 90% occurring once; the ten biggest clones make up roughly 1.9%. Sequencing used blood. The receptors come from a man between 25 and 39 years old in good health. CDR3s include the opening cysteine and the closing phenylalanine or tryptophan. Clone size, where shown, is once, few, many, or a class for clones that have expanded.

j_gene: TRBJ2-1; abundance: NA; len: 15; v_gene: TRBV2; CDR3aa: CASSEVGRKYNEQFF
j_gene: TRBJ2-7; abundance: NA; len: 11; v_gene: TRBV7-2; CDR3aa: CASSLTVEQYF
j_gene: TRBJ2-1; abundance: NA; len: 15; v_gene: TRBV6-5; CDR3aa: CASSMGLGSYNEQFF
j_gene: TRBJ1-2; abundance: once; len: 13; v_gene: TRBV6-4; CDR3aa: CASRRDREGGYTF
j_gene: TRBJ1-2; abundance: once; len: 14; v_gene: TRBV24-1; CDR3aa: CATSPSGGGYGYTF
j_gene: TRBJ2-1; abundance: NA; len: 16; v_gene: TRBV7-2; CDR3aa: CASSWTSGGARNEQFF
j_gene: TRBJ2-1; abundance: NA; len: 15; v_gene: TRBV19; CDR3aa: CASSIRRTDLNEQFF
j_gene: TRBJ2-5; abundance: NA; len: 13; v_gene: TRBV6-2/TRBV6-3; CDR3aa: CASSYQQGETQYF
j_gene: TRBJ1-5; abundance: NA; len: 15; v_gene: TRBV2; CDR3aa: CASSDGVYSNQPQHF
j_gene: TRBJ1-2; abundance: NA; len: 16; v_gene: TRBV6-5; CDR3aa: CASSYLGGGLMDGYTF
j_gene: TRBJ2-3; abundance: NA; len: 16; v_gene: TRBV11-2; CDR3aa: CASSLDIGGATDTQYF
j_gene: TRBJ1-5; abundance: NA; len: 13; v_gene: TRBV7-2; CDR3aa: CASSLRGDQPQHF
j_gene: TRBJ1-4; abundance: NA; len: 15; v_gene: TRBV11-2; CDR3aa: CASRRTGGAEEKLFF
j_gene: TRBJ2-3; abundance: NA; len: 13; v_gene: TRBV14; CDR3aa: CASSQGGPPTQYF
j_gene: TRBJ2-3; abundance: NA; len: 17; v_gene: TRBV6-2/TRBV6-3; CDR3aa: CASSDRLAGGPIDTQYF
j_gene: TRBJ2-7; abundance: NA; len: 16; v_gene: TRBV5-1; CDR3aa: CASSLAEGAPSYEQYF
j_gene: TRBJ2-1; abundance: few; len: 13; v_gene: TRBV2; CDR3aa: CASSPGRANEQFF
j_gene: TRBJ1-4; abundance: few; len: 13; v_gene: TRBV6-1; CDR3aa: CASSEVGYEKLFF
j_gene: TRBJ1-2; abundance: NA; len: 17; v_gene: TRBV29-1; CDR3aa: CSVAAGTGVQRNYGYTF
j_gene: TRBJ2-5; abundance: NA; len: 15; v_gene: TRBV11-2; CDR3aa: CASSLWRQNVETQYF
j_gene: TRBJ2-7; abundance: NA; len: 15; v_gene: TRBV27; CDR3aa: CASSSPGQGIGEQYF
j_gene: TRBJ1-2; abundance: NA; len: 15; v_gene: TRBV5-1; CDR3aa: CASSLRRGRDYGYTF
j_gene: TRBJ1-2; abundance: NA; len: 14; v_gene: TRBV5-4; CDR3aa: CASSLERTNYGYTF
j_gene: TRBJ1-1; abundance: NA; len: 15; v_gene: TRBV27; CDR3aa: CASSSTGDLNTEAFF
j_gene: TRBJ2-7; abundance: NA; len: 16; v_gene: TRBV5-1; CDR3aa: CASSLAQGTDSDEQYF
j_gene: TRBJ1-1; abundance: few; len: 11; v_gene: TRBV28; CDR3aa: CASSLGTEAFF
j_gene: TRBJ2-7; abundance: NA; len: 13; v_gene: TRBV13; CDR3aa: CASSPRTGYEQYF
j_gene: TRBJ2-6; abundance: NA; len: 16; v_gene: TRBV19; CDR3aa: CASSMGAFPGANVLTF
j_gene: TRBJ2-2; abundance: NA; len: 16; v_gene: TRBV7-6; CDR3aa: CASSPIMMEGPGELFF
j_gene: TRBJ2-1; abundance: NA; len: 15; v_gene: TRBV11-3; CDR3aa: CASSPRAGGRDEQFF
j_gene: TRBJ2-3; abundance: NA; len: 15; v_gene: TRBV5-1; CDR3aa: CASSAGQGAKDTQYF
j_gene: TRBJ1-1; abundance: NA; len: 14; v_gene: TRBV7-9; CDR3aa: CASTAGGAGTEAFF
j_gene: TRBJ2-6; abundance: NA; len: 17; v_gene: TRBV7-3; CDR3aa: CASSPMPTGSGANVLTF
j_gene: TRBJ2-3; abundance: NA; len: 17; v_gene: TRBV5-1; CDR3aa: CASSLGLAGGFTDTQYF
j_gene: TRBJ2-1; abundance: NA; len: 15; v_gene: TRBV27; CDR3aa: CASSLGGLSYNEQFF
j_gene: TRBJ1-1; abundance: NA; len: 12; v_gene: TRBV29-1; CDR3aa: CSVEGGNGMAFF
j_gene: TRBJ2-3; abundance: NA; len: 18; v_gene: TRBV11-2; CDR3aa: CASSTRSSGEGVMDTQYF
j_gene: TRBJ2-7; abundance: NA; len: 14; v_gene: TRBV6-1; CDR3aa: CASSDWGTGYEQYF
j_gene: TRBJ1-2; abundance: once; len: 13; v_gene: TRBV30; CDR3aa: CAWSRQGFYGYTF
j_gene: TRBJ2-3; abundance: NA; len: 15; v_gene: TRBV2; CDR3aa: CASRGDGGFTDTQYF
j_gene: TRBJ2-1; abundance: few; len: 13; v_gene: TRBV21-1; CDR3aa: CASPPSGLDEQFF
j_gene: TRBJ2-3; abundance: few; len: 15; v_gene: TRBV2; CDR3aa: CASSVSGGLSDTQYF
j_gene: TRBJ2-5; abundance: NA; len: 16; v_gene: TRBV11-3; CDR3aa: CASSLGQGSRQETQYF
j_gene: TRBJ1-6; abundance: few; len: 12; v_gene: TRBV2; CDR3aa: CASSVGDSPLHF
j_gene: TRBJ2-1; abundance: NA; len: 20; v_gene: TRBV6-2/TRBV6-3; CDR3aa: CASSYISPVLQGGSYNEQFF
j_gene: TRBJ1-2; abundance: NA; len: 13; v_gene: TRBV18; CDR3aa: CASSPQGNYGYTF
j_gene: TRBJ2-3; abundance: NA; len: 15; v_gene: TRBV6-6; CDR3aa: CASSASISSTDTQYF
j_gene: TRBJ2-7; abundance: NA; len: 15; v_gene: TRBV14; CDR3aa: CASSPPLGSSYEQYF
j_gene: TRBJ2-1; abundance: NA; len: 15; v_gene: TRBV5-1; CDR3aa: CASSRGTSSGDEQFF
j_gene: TRBJ1-2; abundance: NA; len: 13; v_gene: TRBV27; CDR3aa: CASSLGANYGYTF